The 20 T cell receptor beta chains presented below share a single source sample, sequenced in a study of response to subunit inactivated influenza vaccine. TCRdb reprocessed the RT-PCR reads with MiXCR, giving one entry per CDR3 protein. There are hundreds of thousands of distinct CDR3 sequences in the sample; 15% to 17% occur only once, and under 14% lies in the top ten. Sequenced material: PBMCs from blood, taken approximately 13 days after vaccination. The source of these receptors is a man between 45 and 60 years old who received an inactivated influenza vaccine.

A few counts support this clonotype. The V gene is TRBV20-1, the J gene TRBJ2-7; possible D gene TRBD2, 6 bases. Trimming removed 0 bases at V and 12 bases at J, with 15 bases between. There are 12 residues in the CDR3. Germline CDR1 reads DFQATT; CDR2 reads SNEGSKA (reference sequence). The CDR3: CSARDPGRTWYF. The CDR3 region has the DNA TGCAGTGCTAGAGACCCGGGGAGGACGTGGTACTTC.

Turning to this clonotype: An end of the junction does not agree with germline; a read error may underlie this. The V call is TRBV24-1, the J call TRBJ2-2; TRBD1 might be the D (5 bases). The CDR3 has 13 residues. Per the germline V gene, CDR1 is KGHDR and CDR2 is SFDVKD. The CDR3 region is CAPLCFLRGPSGF. The CDR3 bases are TGTGCCCCACTCTGTTTTTTAAGGGGCCCCTCTGGTTTT.

The CDR3 sequence is CASSSPIPGLAGGRHSYNEQFF. For the CDR3, the DNA is TGTGCCAGCAGTTCACCAATACCGGGACTAGCGGGGGGACGACACTCCTACAATGAGCAGTTCTTC. V gene TRBV27 combines with J gene TRBJ2-1, with 15 bases fitting TRBD2. Trimming took 4 bases from V and 0 from J; bases not matched to a gene: 16. The CDR3 sequence is 22 residues long. Per germline, CDR1 MNHEY and CDR2 SMNVEV (reference sequence).

CDR3 amino acids: CASSIGQGVYNEQFF. The CDR3 DNA sequence: TGTGCCAGCAGCATCGGACAGGGGGTCTACAATGAGCAGTTCTTC. The chain carries TRBV7-2 and TRBJ2-1; 10 bases fit TRBD1. Germline V gene lookup returns CDR1 SGHTA and CDR2 FQGNSA. The CDR3 length is 15 residues. Trimming took 5 bases from V and 3 from J; bases not matched to a gene: 4.

This CDR3 reads CASSEGSYEQYF. CDR3 coding DNA: TGTGCCAGCAGCGAGGGAAGCTACGAGCAGTACTTC. The chain links TRBV7-9 to TRBJ2-7; D might be TRBD2 (5 bases). This CDR3 is built from 12 residues. Per the germline V gene, CDR1 is SEHNR and CDR2 is FQNEAQ (reference sequence). V dropped 5 bases and J dropped 3 bases, with 8 bases sitting between them.

This rearrangement joins TRBV24-1 to TRBJ2-1; 10 nucleotides line up with TRBD2. This CDR3 region has 17 residues. After removal of 2 bases from V and 1 base from J, the junction contained 4 bases not matched to a gene. Per germline, CDR1 KGHDR and CDR2 SFDVKD. The CDR3 sequence: CATSDSGTSVSYNEQFF. CDR3 bases: TGTGCCACCAGTGATTCCGGGACTAGCGTATCCTACAATGAGCAGTTCTTC.

This chain connects TRBV6-2 or TRBV6-3 to TRBJ1-6; D might be TRBD1 (6 bases). Trimming shortened V by 8 bases and J by 8 bases, and 13 bases separated the two germline ends. Germline V gene lookup returns CDR1 MNHEY and CDR2 SVGEGT. The CDR3 is made up of 13 amino acids. The CDR3 sequence: CASLDSQYSPLHF. The DNA of the CDR3 is TGTGCCAGCTTGGACAGCCAATATTCACCCCTCCACTTT.

The gene calls are TRBV5-1 and TRBJ2-7, with 7 bases that match TRBD1. Trimming at V came to 0 bases and at J to 0 bases, leaving 3 bases not matched to a gene. Germline values: CDR1 SGHRS, CDR2 YFSETQ. CDR3 size: 15 residues. As DNA, the CDR3 is TGCGCCAGCAGCTTGGGGGACAGCTTCTCCTACGAGCAGTACTTC. This sequence encodes CASSLGDSFSYEQYF.

This chain connects TRBV12-3 or TRBV12-4 to TRBJ1-2; TRBD1 might be the D (5 bases). The V gene lost 5 bases and the J gene lost 8 bases, with 15 bases spanning the gap. This CDR3 is built from 13 residues. The CDR3 DNA is TGTGCCAGCAGTACACGGGACGGCGGCGGCTACACCTTC. Residues: CASSTRDGGGYTF.

The rearrangement joins TRBV20-1 to TRBJ2-7; D is undetermined. The V gene's germline CDR1 is DFQATT and CDR2 SNEGSKA (reference sequence). CDR3 size: 15 residues. Trimming stripped 6 bases from V and 3 bases from J, with 21 bases between. The CDR3 nucleotides read TGCAGTGCAACCCCCGACACATCATGGCACTACGAGCAGTACTTC. It specifies CSATPDTSWHYEQYF.

This clonotype has just a few counts. J is TRBJ2-7 and V is TRBV10-3, with a weak D call TRBD1 (6 bases). CDR1 is ENHRY, CDR2 SYGVKD, per germline. The CDR3 totals 16 residues. Trimming removed 3 bases from V and 0 bases from J, with 15 bases in between. CDR3: CAISDLTGHSSYEQYF. As DNA, the CDR3 is TGTGCCATCAGTGACCTTACAGGGCACAGCTCCTACGAGCAGTACTTC.

The chain is built from TRBV28 and TRBJ2-1, with 9 bases lining up with TRBD1. The V and J ends lost 2 bases and 6 bases, in that order; junction bases with no gene match: 8. Germline loops: CDR1 MDHEN, CDR2 SYDVKM. The CDR3 is 16 residues long. The CDR3 spells CASSLMGQGGINEQFF. The CDR3 coding sequence is TGTGCCAGCAGTTTAATGGGACAGGGAGGGATCAATGAGCAGTTCTTC.

This clonotype came up a few times. The V and J genes are TRBV29-1 and TRBJ1-1, with D hard to call. With 5 bases removed from V and 4 bases from J, the gap between germline ends came to 17 bases. The length of the CDR3 is 14 residues. CDR1 is SQVTM and CDR2 is ANQGSEA in the germline V gene. The CDR3 DNA sequence: TGCAGCGTTACGACCGGGATTCAAACCACTGAAGCTTTCTTT. Translated, it gives CSVTTGIQTTEAFF.

Ten or more counts support this clonotype. V usage is TRBV6-1 and J usage is TRBJ2-3; TRBD2 aligns across 9 bases. The CDR3 is made up of 14 amino acids. The V gene's germline CDR1 is MNHNS and CDR2 SASEGT. V was pared by 6 bases and J by 6 bases, with 7 bases of the junction left unmatched. The CDR3 spells CASRTPSGTDTQYF. The DNA of the CDR3 is TGTGCCAGCAGAACCCCTAGCGGGACGGATACGCAGTATTTT.

The V and J genes are TRBV28 and TRBJ2-7, with D possibly being TRBD1 (5 bases). Per germline, CDR1 MDHEN and CDR2 SYDVKM. The CDR3 consists of 14 residues. The V gene lost 1 base and the J gene lost 4 bases, with 11 bases spanning the gap. The CDR3 protein is CASSLSGKRYEQYF. CDR3 nucleotide sequence: TGTGCCAGCAGTTTATCAGGGAAAAGGTACGAGCAGTACTTC.

This clonotype was picked up many times. V and J are TRBV14 and TRBJ2-1, with no clear D. Germline V gives CDR1 SGHDN, CDR2 FVKESK. Deletions cut 0 bases from V and 8 bases from J, with 11 bases between. The CDR3 runs 14 residues. CDR3 residues: CASSQDGYWDEQFF. CDR3 bases: TGTGCCAGCAGCCAAGACGGGTACTGGGATGAGCAGTTCTTC.

V is TRBV7-3 and J is TRBJ2-7; tentative D call: TRBD1 (6 bases). This CDR3 comprises 15 residues. The V gene lost 5 bases and the J gene lost 3 bases, with 17 bases spanning the gap. Germline V gene sequence: CDR1 SGHTA, CDR2 FQGTGA. The CDR3 DNA follows: TGTGCCAGCAGCCCGGACAGAGCTACCCTCTACGAGCAGTACTTC. Translating gives CASSPDRATLYEQYF.

This clonotype came up a few times. The chain is built from TRBV7-2 and TRBJ2-1; TRBD2 is a possible D gene (6 bases). Deletions cut 4 bases from V and 7 bases from J, with 17 bases between. Germline assignment: CDR1 SGHTA and CDR2 FQGNSA. The CDR3 length is 15 residues. CDR3 nucleotides: TGTGCCAGCAGCTGGAGCCCGGGAGAGGGGAATGAGCAGTTCTTC. This gives the protein CASSWSPGEGNEQFF.

This clonotype was recorded a few times. This sequence joins TRBV4-3 and TRBJ2-1; no definite D call. The germline V gene encodes CDR1 LGHNA and CDR2 YSLEER. The CDR3 is 13 residues long. V gave up 2 bases and J gave up 5 bases, with 7 bases separating them. CDR3 loop: CASSQKLNNEQFF. As DNA, the CDR3 is TGCGCCAGCAGCCAAAAATTGAACAATGAGCAGTTCTTC.

Points on this clonotype: One end of the junction varies from germline; a read error may be responsible. This chain uses TRBV15 with TRBJ2-1; D call uncertain. Germline values: CDR1 LNHNV, CDR2 YYDKDF (reference sequence). CDR3 size: 12 residues. CDR3 region: CATSSAAGPKIF. CDR3 sequence (DNA): TGTGCCACCAGCAGCGCCGCCGGGCCCAAGATCTTC.